Below, 22 T cell receptor beta chains from the same sample are listed, as sequenced in a study of brain metastases from non-small cell lung cancer. Assay: immunoSEQ multiplex PCR; the TCRdb copy retains only in-frame clones and omits some. Of approximately 2,200 clones in the sample, roughly nine tenths were seen once. The specimen was primary lung tumor tissue. These receptor sequences come from a donor aged 40 or over with non-small cell lung cancer.

This clone was counted only a few times. One end of the junction is discordant with germline, which a read error may explain. The chain couples TRBV4-2 to TRBJ2-2; D not resolved. This CDR3 is built from 12 residues. Germline CDR1 reads LGHNA; CDR2 reads YNFKEQ. The CDR3 is CTSSPLTGELFF. In DNA form, the CDR3 reads TGTACCAGCAGCCCCCTGACCGGGGAGCTGTTTTTT.

This clone turned up a few times. V is TRBV6-1 and J is TRBJ1-3; 7 bases align to TRBD1. The germline CDR1 and CDR2 sequences are MNHNS and SASEGT. This CDR3 has 16 residues. The junction had 8 bases not matched to a gene; V was cut back by 2 bases and J by 4 bases. Written as DNA, the CDR3 is TGTGCCAGCAGTGAACGATCGGGACAGCTAGGAAACACCATATATTTT. Its protein product is CASSERSGQLGNTIYF.

CDR3 in amino acids: CASSHRLAGVGETQYF. CDR3 nucleotide sequence: TGTGCCAGCAGCCACCGACTAGCGGGGGTTGGGGAGACCCAGTACTTC. The rearrangement links TRBV3-1 (or the pseudogene TRBV3-2) to TRBJ2-5, with 12 bases fitting TRBD2. The CDR3 covers 16 residues. Germline V gene data show CDR1 as LGHDT and CDR2 as YNNKEL (reference sequence). Trimming cost V 3 bases and J 5 bases; bases outside gene matches: 7.

The chain links TRBV12-3 or TRBV12-4 to TRBJ1-1; a possible D gene is TRBD1 (5 bases). Trimming removed 7 bases from V and 6 bases from J, with 9 bases in between. The CDR3 sequence is 11 residues long. DNA for the CDR3: TGTGCCAGCACCGGGGCCTCTGAAGCTTTCTTT. This encodes CASTGASEAFF.

The gene calls are TRBV18 and TRBJ2-1; D is unresolved. V was pared by 1 base and J by 4 bases, with 14 bases between. Germline CDR1 and CDR2: KGHSH and LQKENI. This CDR3 is built from 16 residues. CDR3 bases: TGTGCCAGCTCACCACTTAGTTCAGCCTATTACAATGAGCAGTTCTTC. Protein sequence: CASSPLSSAYYNEQFF.

The rearrangement uses TRBV28 and TRBJ2-7, with no clear D. Germline V gene lookup returns CDR1 MDHEN and CDR2 SYDVKM. Trimming removed 9 bases from V and 12 bases from J, with 9 bases in between. CDR3 length: 8 residues. CDR3 sequence (DNA): TGTGCCAGTCCACTGGGGTACTTC. As protein: CASPLGYF.

V gene TRBV9 combines with J gene TRBJ2-5, with D unresolved. Germline V gene data show CDR1 as SGDLS and CDR2 as YYNGEE. This CDR3 is built from 13 residues. Between the trimmed V and J ends, which lost 4 bases and 2 bases, there was a span of 9 bases. CDR3 protein: CASSLTPQETQYF. CDR3 nucleotides: TGTGCCAGCAGCCTTACCCCTCAAGAGACCCAGTACTTC.

This clone is a singleton in its sample. The V gene is TRBV2, the J gene TRBJ2-7, with D possibly being TRBD2 (6 bases). Per germline, CDR1 SNHLY and CDR2 FYNNEI. V shed 5 bases and J shed 7 bases, with 15 bases lying between them. The CDR3 length is 13 residues. The CDR3 coding sequence is TGTGCCAGCAGTATTTTAGCGGCGGGTGAGCAGTACTTC. This sequence encodes CASSILAAGEQYF.

This chain connects TRBV5-6 to TRBJ2-1; D not certain. Trimming removed 5 bases at V and 8 bases at J, with 11 bases between. The germline gives CDR1 SGHDT, CDR2 YYEEEE. This CDR3 is 12 amino acids long. The CDR3 sequence: CASRSRSDEQFF. Here the CDR3 DNA reads TGTGCCAGCAGATCTAGATCCGATGAGCAGTTCTTC.

The chain combines TRBV11-1 with TRBJ2-3; D gene ambiguous. The germline V gene has CDR1 SGHAT and CDR2 FQDESV (reference sequence). With 4 bases removed from V and 0 bases from J, the gap between germline ends came to 2 bases. The CDR3 has 12 residues. This CDR3 reads CASSSSTDTQYF. CDR3 sequence (DNA): TGTGCCAGCAGCTCTAGCACAGATACGCAGTATTTT.

The chain has TRBV6-2 or TRBV6-3 and TRBJ1-1, with unresolved D. CDR3 length equals 19 residues. Germline-derived CDR1 and CDR2 are MNHEY and SVGEGT. Trimming shortened V by 0 bases and J by 6 bases, and 26 bases separated the two germline ends. The CDR3, as DNA: TGTGCCAGCAGTTACTCTCGGTTAAGGGAACAACTGAAATGGGCTGAAGCTTTCTTT. Its translation is CASSYSRLREQLKWAEAFF.

Only one count was recorded for this clone. V usage is TRBV5-4 and J usage is TRBJ1-3, with unresolved D. CDR1 is SGHNT, CDR2 YYREEE, per germline (reference sequence). CDR3 length: 15 residues. Trimming removed 0 bases from V and 0 bases from J, with 7 bases in between. CDR3: CASSLDSGSGNTIYF. The CDR3 region has the DNA TGTGCCAGCAGCTTGGACAGCGGCTCTGGAAACACCATATATTTT.

This clone occurred once. At one of its ends the junction is not consistent with the germline gene, which may arise from a read error. Within the sample, other DNA sequences also encode this same CDR3. This rearrangement joins TRBV10-3 to TRBJ1-3, with D possibly TRBD1 on 5 matching bases. The CDR3 sequence is 13 residues long. Germline lookup yields CDR1 ENHRY and CDR2 SYGVKD. The DNA for the CDR3 is TGTGCCGCAGGGATCGCGGGGGGAAACACTATATATTTT. It encodes CAAGIAGGNTIYF.

The rearrangement uses TRBV10-2 and TRBJ2-7, with no clear D. V lost 7 bases and J 0 bases, leaving 13 bases between the germline ends. Germline loops: CDR1 WSHSY, CDR2 SAAADI. This CDR3 is 14 amino acids long. The CDR3 coding sequence is TGCGCCAGCACGAGGACGGAAAGCTCCTACGAGCAGTACTTC. It translates to CASTRTESSYEQYF.

This sequence joins TRBV27 and TRBJ1-1; possibly TRBD1 for D (6 bases). Germline CDR1 MNHEY, CDR2 SMNVEV (reference sequence). The V and J ends lost 8 bases and 3 bases respectively, with 10 bases between them. This CDR3 contains 12 residues. CDR3 loop: CASGGGYTEAFF. For the CDR3, the DNA is TGTGCCAGCGGGGGGGGCTACACTGAAGCTTTCTTT.

The J gene is TRBJ1-6, the V gene TRBV25-1; the D gene is possibly TRBD1 (6 bases). The length of the CDR3 is 15 residues. V was cut by 8 bases and J by 6 bases, with 17 bases left in between. Per the germline V gene, CDR1 is MGHDK and CDR2 is SYGVNS. For the CDR3, the DNA is TGTGCCAGCTTCCCGACCCGGGACACTAATTCACCCCTCCACTTT. Translating it yields CASFPTRDTNSPLHF.

This chain joins TRBV7-2 and TRBJ2-5; TRBD2 is a possible D gene (5 bases). The germline CDR1 and CDR2 sequences are SGHTA and FQGNSA. The CDR3 length is 14 residues. Deletions cut 5 bases from V and 7 bases from J, with 17 bases between. The CDR3 reads CASSATGVWGTQYF. CDR3 bases: TGTGCCAGCAGCGCCACCGGGGTGTGGGGGACCCAGTACTTC. The full variable domain, in which reference TRBV7-2 and TRBJ2-5 provide the parts outside the CDR3, is GAGVSQSPSNKVTEKGKDVELRCDPISGHTALYWYRQSLGQGLEFLIYFQGNSAPDKSGLPSDRFSAERTGGSVSTLTIQRTQQEDSAVYLCASSATGVWGTQYFGPGTRLLVL.

V and J are TRBV18 and TRBJ2-7; D may be TRBD1 (6 bases). V was pared by 1 base and J by 1 base, with 8 bases between. Germline assignment: CDR1 KGHSH and CDR2 LQKENI. CDR3 length: 14 residues. In nucleotides, the CDR3 is TGTGCCAGCTCACCACGGGACAAATCCTACGAGCAGTACTTC. As protein: CASSPRDKSYEQYF.

As concerns this clone: At the DNA level, this CDR3 is encoded by other sequences in the same sample as well. The chain links TRBV2 to TRBJ2-1; 8 nucleotides agree with TRBD2. This CDR3 has 13 amino acids. The trim removed 2 bases at V and 7 bases at J, leaving 1 base unmatched. CDR1 and CDR2 from the germline V gene are SNHLY and FYNNEI. CDR3 protein: CASSELAGNEQFF. The CDR3, as DNA: TGTGCCAGCAGTGAATTAGCGGGAAATGAGCAGTTCTTC. The whole variable domain, filled in from reference TRBV2 and TRBJ2-1, reads EPEVTQTPSHQVTQMGQEVILRCVPISNHLYFYWYRQILGQKVEFLVSFYNNEISEKSEIFDDQFSVERPDGSNFTLKIRSTKLEDSAMYFCASSELAGNEQFFGPGTRLTVL.

This clone was recorded once. The chain employs TRBV6-5 and TRBJ2-5, with 7 bases identical to TRBD1. This CDR3 comprises 13 residues. In germline, CDR1 is MNHEY, CDR2 SVGAGI. V gave up 6 bases and J gave up 6 bases; unmatched junction bases: 7. CDR3 region: CASRVTGLQTQYF. Written as DNA, the CDR3 is TGTGCCAGCAGGGTGACAGGGCTACAGACCCAGTACTTC.

The V gene is TRBV6-5, the J gene TRBJ2-7; D may match TRBD1 or TRBD2 (5 bases each). Trimming stripped 7 bases from V and 1 base from J, with 11 bases between. The V gene's germline CDR1 is MNHEY and CDR2 SVGAGI. The CDR3 has 13 amino acids. DNA for the CDR3: TGTGCCAGCATGAGGGGCGCGTCCTACGAGCAGTACTTC. Protein product: CASMRGASYEQYF.

For this clone: A read error may account for a junction end that differs from germline. This sequence joins TRBV2 and TRBJ2-1; D is perhaps TRBD2 (7 bases). This CDR3 contains 13 residues. The germline V gene encodes CDR1 SNHLY and CDR2 FYNNEI. The DNA for the CDR3 is TGTGCCAGCGGTGAGGGGGGGCCCTGGGAGCAGTTCTTC. It yields the protein CASGEGGPWEQFF. The full variable domain, its missing parts supplied by reference TRBV2 and TRBJ2-1, is EPEVTQTPSHQVTQMGQEVILRCVPISNHLYFYWYRQILGQKVEFLVSFYNNEISEKSEIFDDQFSVERPDGSNFTLKIRSTKLEDSAMYFCASGEGGPWEQFFGPGTRLTVL.